The rows below give T cell receptor beta chains drawn from one sample of a study of CD8 T cell repertoires and HIV-1 epitope variants. The method was immunoSEQ multiplex PCR; TCRdb's version includes in-frame clones alone and lacks a portion of them. The sample includes some 7,300 clones, roughly 61% of them seen just once. No antigen has been assigned to these receptors. The sample taken for sequencing was cultured CD8+ T cells derived from PBMCs. Every receptor here comes from a male donor with HIV. CDR3s include the opening cysteine and the closing phenylalanine or tryptophan.

j_gene	v_gene	CDR3aa
TRBJ2-2	TRBV7-8	CASSSRGDTGELFF
TRBJ2-5	TRBV27	CASSPPYQETQYF
TRBJ2-1	TRBV19	CASSMAGVWMDNEQFF
TRBJ2-7	TRBV5-8	CASSPYDPDREYYEQYF
TRBJ1-5	TRBV27	CASSVRGGNQPQHF
TRBJ2-6	TRBV2	CASADPGGANVLTF
TRBJ2-2	TRBV27	CARKLAGRNTGELFF
TRBJ2-2	TRBV27	CASSFGRTGGTGELFF
TRBJ2-1	TRBV11-2	CASRGFGSESSYNEQFF
TRBJ2-5	TRBV28	CASSFHPQGLQPQETQYF
TRBJ2-5	TRBV6-5	CASSYTGETQYF
TRBJ2-1	TRBV7-9	CASSLLAGSYNEQFF
TRBJ2-7	TRBV4-3	CASSDGSGGGEQYF
TRBJ2-5	TRBV7-6	CASSLARDRSGRETQYF
TRBJ1-1	TRBV27	CASSTGNTEAFF
TRBJ1-2	TRBV28	CASSSTRPEKPDSHNYGYTF
TRBJ2-7	TRBV27	CASSFGGATYEQYF
TRBJ2-3	TRBV11-2	CASSSQGDTQYF
TRBJ2-7	TRBV5-1	CASSPGTGGVEQYF
TRBJ1-5	TRBV6-5	CASSSGPGDQPQHF
TRBJ2-7	TRBV2	CASSPSSYEQYF
TRBJ2-7	TRBV2	CASRDRSDYEQYF
TRBJ2-5	TRBV4-2	CASSQAAGAGQETQYF
TRBJ2-1	TRBV7-9	CASSFPAGGYNEQFF
TRBJ1-4	TRBV6-1	CASSATQGSNEKLFF
TRBJ2-7	TRBV28	CASSPDRGYEQYF
TRBJ2-2	TRBV29-1	CSVEDGRTEAGELFF
TRBJ2-2	TRBV2	CASSDGQNTGELFF
TRBJ2-7	TRBV7-9	CASSLAGLGQGAYEQYF
TRBJ2-1	TRBV19	CASSISYGGTYNYNEQFF
TRBJ2-4	TRBV15	CATSDGTLAKNIQYF
TRBJ2-5	TRBV19	CASSPGSQETQYF
TRBJ2-7	TRBV7-8	CASSRAAASYEQYF
TRBJ1-1	TRBV15	CATSARTGTEAFF
TRBJ2-1	TRBV5-6	CASKPSSYNEQFF
TRBJ2-3	TRBV28	CASSLTMQGVTDTQYF
TRBJ1-5	TRBV27	CASSPLTSNQPQHF
TRBJ1-1	TRBV11-2	CASSFGTGRDEAFF
TRBJ2-5	TRBV9	CASSASGIVPRETQYF